This TCR beta chain was identified in a study of cytomegalovirus exposure and HLA in healthy donors. Study-level findings and limits: The authors assumed roughly uniform sequencing depth across donors for presence/absence analyses. Later analysis associated a missense DCLRE1C variant with TCR beta V- and J-gene trimming.

This clone has just one count. Antigen: not known. With 5 bases removed from V and 8 bases from J, the gap between germline ends came to 27 bases. This CDR3 has 17 residues. Germline CDR1 and CDR2: SGHVS and FQNEAQ. In the PCR, 60 Vbeta and 13 Jbeta primers were used. Authors' analysis steps: Among the unique TCR beta chains that a later analysis counted, about 79 million in all, roughly 11 million were shared. Assay used: immunoSEQ multiplex PCR; TCRdb lists only in-frame clones, some missing. V and J calls and clone size are as listed in that table; D and trimming were resolved from the DNA. The sample yields approximately 210,000 clones, about 89% seen once.

The sequence derives from a man aged 25-45 years in good health and CMV-seronegative. The source material was PBMCs. The chain recombines TRBV7-8 with TRBJ1-2, with D perhaps TRBD1 (6 bases). CDR3 in amino acids: CASSPVPLTGPTGGYTF. Written as DNA, the CDR3 is TGTGCCAGCAGCCCCGTTCCTCTGACAGGCCCGACGGGGGGCTACACCTTC.